The clone carrying this T cell receptor beta chain was seen only a few times. Its antigen is currently unknown. With a much larger clone just one base away, this may be a read error. Uncontrolled infection, other autoimmune disease, pregnancy or lactation barred patients from enrollment. The PBMCs had their origin in about 9.7 ml of fresh peripheral blood. RNA transcripts served as the template for amplifying TCR beta CDR3 regions. In the first-round RT-PCR of the TCR CDR3, the HTBI primer set was used. MiXCR, applied by TCRdb to the multiplex PCR reads, yields one record per CDR3 protein. The table includes roughly 330,000 distinct CDR3 sequences, 16% detected once. This sample is part of a study of T cells in Graves' hyperthyroidism and ophthalmopathy. Whole-study context: Peripheral blood samples were taken at initial diagnosis, prior to any treatment.

Study results and caveats: Blood samples included most of the expanded thyroid clonotypes exceeding 0.001.

The source of this sequence is a man aged 25-40 years with Graves' hyperthyroidism. What was sequenced was blood.

The CDR3 spells CSARGGPDTEAFF. The CDR3 coding sequence is TGCAGTGCTAGAGGCGGCCCGGACACTGAAGCTTTCTTT. J is TRBJ1-1 and V is TRBV20-1; D unclear. Trimming pared 1 base from V and 3 bases from J, leaving 9 bases between. Germline V gene lookup returns CDR1 DFQATT and CDR2 SNEGSKA (reference sequence). This CDR3 comprises 13 residues.